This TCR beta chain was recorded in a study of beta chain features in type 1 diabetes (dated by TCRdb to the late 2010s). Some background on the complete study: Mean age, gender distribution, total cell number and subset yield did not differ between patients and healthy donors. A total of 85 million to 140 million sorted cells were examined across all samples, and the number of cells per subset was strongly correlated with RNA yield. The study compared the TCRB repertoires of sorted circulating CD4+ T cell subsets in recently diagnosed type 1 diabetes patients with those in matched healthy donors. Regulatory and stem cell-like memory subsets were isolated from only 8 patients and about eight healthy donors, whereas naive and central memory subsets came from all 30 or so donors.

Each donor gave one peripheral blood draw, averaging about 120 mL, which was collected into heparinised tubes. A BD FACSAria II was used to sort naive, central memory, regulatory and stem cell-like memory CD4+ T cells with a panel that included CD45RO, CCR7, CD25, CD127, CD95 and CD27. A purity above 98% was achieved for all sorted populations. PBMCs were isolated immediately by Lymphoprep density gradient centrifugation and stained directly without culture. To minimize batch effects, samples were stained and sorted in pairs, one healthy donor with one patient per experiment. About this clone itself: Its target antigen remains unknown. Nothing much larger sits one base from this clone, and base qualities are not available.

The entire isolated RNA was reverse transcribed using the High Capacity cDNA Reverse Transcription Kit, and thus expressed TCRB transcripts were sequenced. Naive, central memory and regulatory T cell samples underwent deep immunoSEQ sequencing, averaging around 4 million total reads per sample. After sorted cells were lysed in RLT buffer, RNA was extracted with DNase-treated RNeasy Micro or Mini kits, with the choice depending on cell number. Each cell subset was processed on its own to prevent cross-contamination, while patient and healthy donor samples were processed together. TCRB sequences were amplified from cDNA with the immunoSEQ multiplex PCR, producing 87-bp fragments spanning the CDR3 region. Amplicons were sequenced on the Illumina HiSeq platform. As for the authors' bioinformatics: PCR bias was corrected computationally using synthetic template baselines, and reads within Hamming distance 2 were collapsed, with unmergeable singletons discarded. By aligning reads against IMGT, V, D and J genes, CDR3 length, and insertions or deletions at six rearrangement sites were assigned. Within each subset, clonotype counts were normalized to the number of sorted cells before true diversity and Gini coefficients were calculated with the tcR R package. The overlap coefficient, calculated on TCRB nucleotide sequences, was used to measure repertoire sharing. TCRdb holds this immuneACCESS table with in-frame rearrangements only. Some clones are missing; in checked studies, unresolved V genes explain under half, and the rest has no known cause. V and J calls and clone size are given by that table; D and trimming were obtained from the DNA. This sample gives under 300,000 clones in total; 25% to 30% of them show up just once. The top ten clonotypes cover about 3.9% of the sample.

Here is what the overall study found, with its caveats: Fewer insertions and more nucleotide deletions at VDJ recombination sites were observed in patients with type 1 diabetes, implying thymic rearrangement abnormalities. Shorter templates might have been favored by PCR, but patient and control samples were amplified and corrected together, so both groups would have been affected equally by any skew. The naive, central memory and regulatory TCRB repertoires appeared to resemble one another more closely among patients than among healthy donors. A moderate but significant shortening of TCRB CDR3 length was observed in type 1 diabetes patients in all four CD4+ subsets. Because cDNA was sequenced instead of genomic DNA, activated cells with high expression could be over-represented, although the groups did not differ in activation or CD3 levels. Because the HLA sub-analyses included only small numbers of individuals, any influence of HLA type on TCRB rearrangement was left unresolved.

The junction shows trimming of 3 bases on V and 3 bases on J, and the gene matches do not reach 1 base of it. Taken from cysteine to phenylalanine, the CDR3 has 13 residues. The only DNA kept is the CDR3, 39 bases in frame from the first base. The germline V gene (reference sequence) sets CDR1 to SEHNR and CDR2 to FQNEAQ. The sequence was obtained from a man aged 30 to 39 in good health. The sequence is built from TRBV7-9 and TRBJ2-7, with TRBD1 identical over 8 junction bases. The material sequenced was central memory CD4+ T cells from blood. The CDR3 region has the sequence CASSFGQGYEQYF. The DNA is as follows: TGTGCCAGCAGCTTCGGACAGGGCTACGAGCAGTACTTC.